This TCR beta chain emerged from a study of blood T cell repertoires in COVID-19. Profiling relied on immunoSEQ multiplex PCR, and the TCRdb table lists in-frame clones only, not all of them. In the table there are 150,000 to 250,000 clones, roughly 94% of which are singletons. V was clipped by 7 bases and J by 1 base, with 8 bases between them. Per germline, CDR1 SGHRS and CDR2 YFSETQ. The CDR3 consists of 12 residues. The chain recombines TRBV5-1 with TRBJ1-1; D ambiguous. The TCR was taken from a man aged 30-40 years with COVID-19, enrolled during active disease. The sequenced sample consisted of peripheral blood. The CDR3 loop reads CASSVPNTEAFF. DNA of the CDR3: TGCGCCAGCTCGGTCCCGAACACTGAAGCTTTCTTT.